Presented here are 32 T cell receptor beta chains from one specimen sequenced in a study of OX40 agonist ivuxolimab in advanced cancers. Profiled with immunoSEQ multiplex PCR; TCRdb holds only in-frame clones, not every one. The table includes about 62,000 clones, 75% to 85% detected once. This specimen was CD4+ or CD8+ T cells sorted from blood, taken in a trial of the OX40 agonist ivuxolimab. Receptors were obtained from an adult with an advanced solid tumor such as melanoma, head and neck, liver or kidney cancer.

J is TRBJ1-5 and V is TRBV15; D is undetermined. This CDR3 contains 15 residues. Trimming pared 0 bases from V and 4 bases from J, leaving 10 bases between. CDR1 LNHNV and CDR2 YYDKDF come from the germline V gene (reference sequence). In DNA form, the CDR3 reads TGTGCCACCAGCAGAGACCTCCCGGGGAATCAGCCCCAGCATTTT. This gives the protein CATSRDLPGNQPQHF.

The chain links TRBV7-8 to TRBJ1-4; D not certain. V lost 3 bases and J lost 0, with 11 bases in between. Germline loops: CDR1 SGHVS, CDR2 FQNEAQ. CDR3 length equals 16 residues. The CDR3 loop is CASSLGRSPTNEKLFF. Written as DNA, the CDR3 is TGTGCCAGCAGCTTGGGCAGGAGTCCAACTAATGAAAAACTGTTTTTT.

The chain couples TRBV19 to TRBJ2-5; 7 positions match TRBD1. The CDR3 totals 16 residues. V lost 4 bases to trimming and J lost 4 bases; unmatched junction nucleotides: 12. Germline V CDR1 and CDR2: LNHDA, SQIVND (reference sequence). The CDR3 loop reads CASSTTGRSLLETQYF. CDR3 DNA: TGTGCCAGTAGTACGACAGGGCGATCGTTGCTAGAGACCCAGTACTTC.

The chain employs TRBV5-8 and TRBJ1-2; 12 positions match TRBD1. V shed 3 bases and J 8 bases; nucleotides not matched to a gene: 8. The germline gives CDR1 SGHTS, CDR2 YDEGEE. CDR3 length equals 15 residues. CDR3 DNA sequence: TGTGCCAGCAGCTATCCGGGACAGGGGGCTTTGGGCTACACCTTC. Translation: CASSYPGQGALGYTF.

The chain joins TRBV10-3 to TRBJ1-1, with TRBD1 matching 7 bases. Germline loops: CDR1 ENHRY, CDR2 SYGVKD. This CDR3 is 15 amino acids long. The trim removed 4 bases at V and 7 bases at J, leaving 12 bases unmatched. CDR3 loop: CAISGSGQSEREAFF. DNA of the CDR3: TGTGCCATCAGTGGGTCGGGACAGTCGGAACGTGAAGCTTTCTTT.

This clone was detected only a few times. J is TRBJ2-5 and V is TRBV5-6, with a possible D match to TRBD2 (5 bases). V was clipped by 4 bases and J by 4 bases, with 8 bases between them. CDR1 and CDR2 (germline): SGHDT, YYEEEE. The CDR3 is made up of 12 amino acids. CDR3 in amino acids: CASSLAGETQYF. CDR3 coding DNA: TGTGCCAGCAGCCTGGCGGGAGAGACCCAGTACTTC.

The J gene is TRBJ1-2, the V gene TRBV11-2, with no clear D. Trimming left V 5 bases short and J 7 bases short, with 17 bases between. The CDR3 runs 14 residues. Germline CDR1 and CDR2: SGHAT and FQNNGV. The CDR3 spells CASSPFETGAGYTF. CDR3 nucleotide sequence: TGTGCCAGCAGCCCATTCGAAACGGGCGCTGGCTACACCTTC.

The chain recombines TRBV6-4 with TRBJ2-3; 8 nucleotides line up with TRBD1. There are 13 residues in the CDR3. Germline V lookup: CDR1 MRHNA, CDR2 SNTAGT. V dropped 8 bases and J dropped 4; count of bases not matched to a gene: 5. CDR3: CASGTGEADTQYF. The CDR3, as DNA: TGTGCCAGCGGGACAGGCGAGGCAGATACGCAGTATTTT.

This clone was counted a few times. V usage is TRBV7-6 and J usage is TRBJ2-5; tentative D call: TRBD1 (5 bases). The germline CDR1 and CDR2 sequences are SGHVS and FNYEAQ. The CDR3 is 17 amino acids. V dropped 2 bases and J dropped 4 bases, with 20 bases sitting between them. For the CDR3, the DNA is TGTGCCAGCAGCTTAAGGGGCGAGGAACAGGATGGAGAGACCCAGTACTTC. It is translated as CASSLRGEEQDGETQYF.

This chain joins TRBV9 and TRBJ2-1; TRBD1 might be the D (6 bases). Per germline, CDR1 SGDLS and CDR2 YYNGEE. CDR3 length: 12 amino acids. The V end lost 4 bases, the J end lost 8 bases, and 10 bases lay between the germline ends. As DNA, the CDR3 is TGTGCCAGCAGCCCCACAGGGTATGAGCAGTTCTTC. Encoded protein: CASSPTGYEQFF.

The chain is built from TRBV19 and TRBJ2-5, with TRBD2 identical over 8 bases. Trimming at V came to 9 bases and at J to 5 bases, leaving 2 bases not matched to a gene. Germline CDR1 LNHDA, CDR2 SQIVND (reference sequence). The CDR3 runs 11 residues. The CDR3 loop reads CASQREETQYF. CDR3 bases: TGTGCCAGCCAGCGGGAGGAGACCCAGTACTTC.

This chain links TRBV7-2 with TRBJ1-3; weak D call: TRBD1 (5 bases). In germline, CDR1 is SGHTA, CDR2 FQGNSA. The CDR3 is 15 amino acids. The ends were cut back, 7 bases at V and 0 bases at J, with 13 bases in the middle. CDR3 nucleotides: TGTGCCAGCACCCGAGGGGCTTCCTCTGGAAACACCATATATTTT. Its protein product is CASTRGASSGNTIYF.

The chain couples TRBV29-1 to TRBJ1-4; no firm D call. The CDR3 is 10 amino acids. Germline V CDR1 and CDR2: SQVTM, ANQGSEA. Trimming took 7 bases from V and 6 from J, leaving 6 bases between them. The CDR3 sequence: CSAWHEKLFF. CDR3 DNA sequence: TGCAGCGCTTGGCATGAAAAACTGTTTTTT.

The chain employs TRBV6-5 and TRBJ2-7; weak D call: TRBD2 (6 bases). Deletions cut 7 bases from V and 3 bases from J, with 10 bases between. Germline V lookup: CDR1 MNHEY, CDR2 SVGAGI. The CDR3 has 12 amino acids. The CDR3 nucleotides read TGTGCCAGCACCAACGGGGGCTACGAGCAGTACTTC. Protein sequence: CASTNGGYEQYF.

The chain links TRBV5-5 to TRBJ2-5; 9 bases map to TRBD1. Trimming removed 4 bases from V and 1 base from J; junction bases left unmatched: 5. In germline, CDR1 is SGHKS, CDR2 YYEKEE (reference sequence). The CDR3 runs 15 residues. The CDR3 protein is CASSPRTGAQETQYF. In nucleotides, the CDR3 is TGTGCCAGCAGCCCCAGGACAGGGGCCCAAGAGACCCAGTACTTC. The full variable domain, with the rest looked up from reference TRBV5-5 and TRBJ2-5, is DAGVTQSPTHLIKTRGQQVTLRCSPISGHKSVSWYQQVLGQGPQFIFQYYEKEERGRGNFPDRFSARQFPNYSSELNVNALLLGDSALYLCASSPRTGAQETQYFGPGTRLLVL.

This clone has a single count. This chain joins TRBV13 and TRBJ2-3; possibly TRBD1 for D (5 bases). CDR1 is PRHDT and CDR2 is FYEKMQ in the germline V gene (reference sequence). V shed 1 base and J shed 0 bases, with 11 bases lying between them. This CDR3 has 16 residues. CDR3 bases: TGTGCCAGCAGCTTAGCCTGGACACCTAGCACAGATACGCAGTATTTT. The encoded protein is CASSLAWTPSTDTQYF.

In this sample, this clone turned up many times. The chain combines TRBV7-9 with TRBJ2-1; D is perhaps TRBD1 (5 bases). The V and J ends lost 5 bases and 7 bases respectively, with 12 bases between them. Germline loops: CDR1 SEHNR, CDR2 FQNEAQ (reference sequence). The CDR3 is made up of 13 amino acids. The CDR3 nucleotides read TGTGCCAGCAGCCTCTCAGGGCTTAATGAGCAGTTCTTC. Translated, it gives CASSLSGLNEQFF.

The chain joins TRBV7-6 to TRBJ2-2, with TRBD1 matching 9 bases. Trimming at V came to 4 bases and at J to 5 bases, leaving 5 bases not matched to a gene. The CDR3 spans 15 residues. Per germline, CDR1 SGHVS and CDR2 FNYEAQ. The chain's CDR3 is CASSSGTGLTGELFF. As DNA, the CDR3 is TGTGCCAGCAGCTCCGGGACAGGGTTGACCGGGGAGCTGTTTTTT. The complete variable domain, with remaining parts taken from reference TRBV7-6 and TRBJ2-2, reads GAGVSQSPRYKVTKRGQDVALRCDPISGHVSLYWYRQALGQGPEFLTYFNYEAQQDKSGLPNDRFSAERPEGSISTLTIQRTEQRDSAMYRCASSSGTGLTGELFFGEGSRLTVL.

This clone came up a few times. The V and J genes are TRBV21-1 and TRBJ2-7; TRBD2, as called in the table, went unchecked against the DNA. TRBV21-1 is annotated as a pseudogene. CDR3 length equals 18 residues. The DNA of the CDR3 is TGTGCCAGCAGCATTTCTGGGGCTAGCGGTGACGAACGGTACGAGCAGTACTTC. Translating it yields CASSISGASGDERYEQYF.

The chain recombines TRBV5-1 with TRBJ1-1; 9 bases agree with TRBD1. Per germline, CDR1 SGHRS and CDR2 YFSETQ. J was trimmed by 0 bases and V by 4 bases; bases with no gene match: 7. This CDR3 is built from 16 residues. CDR3: CASSARDRALNTEAFF. The CDR3 DNA follows: TGCGCCAGCAGCGCGAGGGACAGGGCCTTGAACACTGAAGCTTTCTTT.

V usage is TRBV2 and J usage is TRBJ1-3; tentative D call: TRBD1 (5 bases). Looked up from germline, CDR1 is SNHLY and CDR2 is FYNNEI. The CDR3 is 15 amino acids. V lost 7 bases, J lost 0 bases, and 13 bases lay in between. CDR3 sequence reads: CASTKQVLSGNTIYF. As DNA, the CDR3 is TGTGCCAGCACCAAACAGGTTCTCTCTGGAAACACCATATATTTT.

V gene TRBV28 combines with J gene TRBJ2-3; D gene uncertain. The V gene's germline CDR1 is MDHEN and CDR2 SYDVKM. V was trimmed by 3 bases and J by 1 base, leaving 11 bases between them. CDR3 length: 15 residues. The CDR3 spells CASSFLEYGTDTQYF. CDR3 in DNA: TGTGCCAGCAGTTTCCTTGAGTACGGCACAGATACGCAGTATTTT. Supplemented by reference TRBV28 and TRBJ2-3, the full variable domain reads DVKVTQSSRYLVKRTGEKVFLECVQDMDHENMFWYRQDPGLGLRLIYFSYDVKMKEKGDIPEGYSVSREKKERFSLILESASTNQTSMYLCASSFLEYGTDTQYFGPGTRLTVL.

The chain is built from TRBV7-2 and TRBJ2-5, with 7 bases fitting TRBD2. The CDR3 length is 15 residues. Unmatched junction bases numbered 6, after V lost 1 base and J lost 4 bases. From germline, CDR1 is SGHTA and CDR2 FQGNSA. CDR3 bases: TGTGCCAGCAGCTTAGAGGACGGGAGGTTAGAGACCCAGTACTTC. It encodes CASSLEDGRLETQYF.

J is TRBJ2-5 and V is TRBV7-9, with a possible D match to TRBD1 (5 bases). The CDR3 extends over 14 amino acids. Germline CDR1 is SEHNR and CDR2 is FQNEAQ (reference sequence). V was shortened by 1 base and J by 5 bases, with 11 bases between the two germline ends. The CDR3 coding sequence is TGTGCCAGCAGCTTAGGCCCAGGGTCGGAGACCCAGTACTTC. As protein: CASSLGPGSETQYF.

This chain uses TRBV7-2 with TRBJ2-2; a possible D gene is TRBD2 (5 bases). The CDR3 contains 16 residues. From germline, CDR1 is SGHTA and CDR2 FQGNSA. The V gene lost 5 bases and the J gene lost 5 bases, with 18 bases spanning the gap. The CDR3 DNA is TGTGCCAGCAGCCTACCCCCGAGTCCGGGGACCGGGGAGCTGTTTTTT. Translation: CASSLPPSPGTGELFF.

The chain joins TRBV19 to TRBJ2-7, with 8 bases matching TRBD2. Germline loops: CDR1 LNHDA, CDR2 SQIVND (reference sequence). V dropped 5 bases and J dropped 1; count of bases not matched to a gene: 7. This CDR3 contains 15 residues. CDR3 in amino acids: CASSYLAGSSYEQYF. CDR3 coding DNA: TGTGCCAGTAGTTACTTAGCGGGGAGTTCCTACGAGCAGTACTTC.

The chain recombines TRBV5-1 with TRBJ2-7, with TRBD1 as a possible D gene (6 bases). Germline V gene sequence: CDR1 SGHRS, CDR2 YFSETQ. This CDR3 spans 16 amino acids. V shed 4 bases and J shed 0 bases, with 17 bases lying between them. In DNA, the CDR3 is TGCGCCAGCAGCCAGAACCGGGACAAGAACTCCTACGAGCAGTACTTC. It is translated as CASSQNRDKNSYEQYF.

This clone was counted between two and nine times. This chain links TRBV5-4 with TRBJ2-7; 9 positions match TRBD2. Germline loops: CDR1 SGHNT, CDR2 YYREEE (reference sequence). There are 14 residues in the CDR3. With V trimmed by 3 bases and J by 5 bases, 6 bases remained unmatched. As DNA, the CDR3 is TGTGCCAGCAGCTCGGCGGGAGGGTTCAACGAGCAGTACTTC. Protein product: CASSSAGGFNEQYF.

The CDR3 bases are TGTGCCAGCAGCGGGACAGGGGCCAGCTCCTACAATGAGCAGTTCTTC. This encodes CASSGTGASSYNEQFF. This rearrangement joins TRBV9 to TRBJ2-1; 9 bases align to TRBD1. CDR3 length equals 16 residues. Germline V gene lookup returns CDR1 SGDLS and CDR2 YYNGEE. J was trimmed by 0 bases and V by 3 bases; bases with no gene match: 4.

This chain uses TRBV25-1 with TRBJ2-3; 8 positions match TRBD1. CDR3 size: 13 residues. Germline-derived CDR1 and CDR2 are MGHDK and SYGVNS. Losses at the gene ends were 6 bases for V and 7 bases for J; bases not matched to a gene: 6. In nucleotides, the CDR3 is TGTGCCAGCAGGACAGGGGAGGTGAATACGCAGTATTTT. It encodes CASRTGEVNTQYF. The full variable domain, in which reference TRBV25-1 and TRBJ2-3 provide the parts outside the CDR3, is EADIYQTPRYLVIGTGKKITLECSQTMGHDKMYWYQQDPGMELHLIHYSYGVNSTEKGDLSSESTVSRIRTEHFPLTLESARPSHTSQYLCASRTGEVNTQYFGPGTRLTVL.

The chain has TRBV19 and TRBJ1-3; 10 bases are a match to TRBD1. Trimming took 7 bases from V and 4 from J; bases not matched to a gene: 10. The germline V gene encodes CDR1 LNHDA and CDR2 SQIVND (reference sequence). This CDR3 has 16 amino acids. The CDR3 region is CASIGQGEISGNTIYF. DNA of the CDR3: TGTGCCAGTATCGGACAGGGGGAGATTTCAGGAAACACCATATATTTT.

The V call is TRBV9, the J call TRBJ2-7; D may be TRBD2 (5 bases). The germline gives CDR1 SGDLS, CDR2 YYNGEE. This CDR3 has 14 residues. The ends were cut back, 4 bases at V and 7 bases at J, with 18 bases in the middle. As DNA, the CDR3 is TGTGCCAGCAGCCCGGGGATCGGCACGGGGGAGCAGTACTTC. Translation gives CASSPGIGTGEQYF. The whole variable domain, filled in from reference TRBV9 and TRBJ2-7, reads DSGVTQTPKHLITATGQRVTLRCSPRSGDLSVYWYQQSLDQGLQFLIQYYNGEERAKGNILERFSAQQFPDLHSELNLSSLELGDSALYFCASSPGIGTGEQYFGPGTRLTVT.